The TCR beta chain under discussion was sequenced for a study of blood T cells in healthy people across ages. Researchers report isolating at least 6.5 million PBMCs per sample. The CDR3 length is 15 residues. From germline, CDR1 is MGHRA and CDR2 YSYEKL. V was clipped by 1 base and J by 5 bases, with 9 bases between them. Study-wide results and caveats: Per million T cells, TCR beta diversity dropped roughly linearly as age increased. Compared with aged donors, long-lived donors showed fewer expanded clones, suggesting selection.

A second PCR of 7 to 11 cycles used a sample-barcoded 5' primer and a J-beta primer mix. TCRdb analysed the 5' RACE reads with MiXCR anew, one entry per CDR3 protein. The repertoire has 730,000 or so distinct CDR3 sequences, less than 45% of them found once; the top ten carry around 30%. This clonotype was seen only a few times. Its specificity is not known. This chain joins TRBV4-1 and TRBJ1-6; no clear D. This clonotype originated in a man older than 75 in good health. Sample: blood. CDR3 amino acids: CASSQGGGNNSPLHF. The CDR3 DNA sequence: TGCGCCAGCAGCCAAGGCGGAGGGAATAATTCACCCCTCCACTTT.